The rows below give T cell receptor beta chains drawn from one sample of a study of PD-1 blockade in classical Hodgkin lymphoma. Sequencing used immunoSEQ multiplex PCR; TCRdb keeps in-frame clones, though not all of them. The sample includes about 50,000 clones, 90% seen only once; the top ten take over 11%. The source material was peripheral blood mononuclear cells (PBMCs), sampled before the fourth cycle of nivolumab. These receptors were collected from a human donor with classical Hodgkin lymphoma. Both conserved end residues are part of each CDR3. D genes are given only for firm matches. Clone size, where shown, is once, few, many, or a class for clones that have expanded.

j_call,clone_size,v_call,d_call,cdr3_nt,cdr3_aa
TRBJ2-7,-,TRBV5-4,TRBD2,TGTGCCAGCAGTCCCACTAGCGGGACAACTTTACAGCAGTACTTC,CASSPTSGTTLQQYF
TRBJ2-4,-,TRBV15,-,TGTGCCACCAGCAGAGTCGGGGGAAGGTTAGCCAAAAACATTCAGTACTTC,CATSRVGGRLAKNIQYF
TRBJ2-7,-,TRBV9,-,TGTGCCAGCGCGCGCGGACCACTCTACGAGCAGTACTTC,CASARGPLYEQYF
TRBJ2-3,-,TRBV2,TRBD2,TGTGCCAGCAGTGAAGCAAGGACGCTAGCGGGAGGGCAGTATTTT,CASSEARTLAGGQYF
TRBJ1-2,-,TRBV5-1,TRBD1,TGCGCCAGCAGCCTCACCCGGACAGGGGGCGAAGGGGGTGGCTACACCTTC,CASSLTRTGGEGGGYTF
TRBJ1-3,-,TRBV7-8,-,TGTGCCAGCAGCTTACAAGGGGCTGGAAACACCATATATTTT,CASSLQGAGNTIYF
TRBJ2-7,-,TRBV4-2,-,TGTGCCAGCAGCCTACGGGACCGCCAGGACGAGCAGTACTTC,CASSLRDRQDEQYF
TRBJ2-4,-,TRBV18,-,TGTGCCAGCTCCAATAACTCGGGGTCCAAAAACATTCAGTACTTC,CASSNNSGSKNIQYF
TRBJ1-1,-,TRBV7-2,-,TGTGCCAGCAGCTCCTACACTGAAGCTTTCTTT,CASSSYTEAFF
TRBJ2-2,-,TRBV7-6,TRBD1,TGTGCCAGCAGCTCCCTGCGGGACAGGGGTACGACCGGGGAGCTGTTTTTT,CASSSLRDRGTTGELFF
TRBJ2-1,-,TRBV4-2,-,TGTGCCAGCAGGGCTACCGGGACGGAGAATGAGCAGTTCTTC,CASRATGTENEQFF
TRBJ1-1,-,TRBV7-9,-,TGTGCCAGCAGCTTAGTTGGGACTTTCAACACTGAAGCTTTCTTT,CASSLVGTFNTEAFF
TRBJ2-5,-,TRBV29-1,TRBD2,TGCAGCGTTGAATTCCCTAGCGGGAGTAAAGAGACCCAGTACTTC,CSVEFPSGSKETQYF
TRBJ2-5,-,TRBV4-1,-,TGCGCCAGCAGCCAAGAACCACCCAGGGGCCCGGAGACCCAGTACTTC,CASSQEPPRGPETQYF
TRBJ1-6,-,TRBV28,-,TGTGCCAGCAGGACAGGTGCCAGCTCCTATAATTCACCCCTCCACTTT,CASRTGASSYNSPLHF
TRBJ2-1,-,TRBV6-1,-,TGTGCCAGCAGGTCTCAGGGGAAGGTCAATGAGCAGTTCTTC,CASRSQGKVNEQFF
TRBJ2-7,-,TRBV23-1,-,TGCGCCAGCAGTCACCGAACCGGGCTCTTGGCATCCTACGAGCAGTACTTC,CASSHRTGLLASYEQYF
TRBJ2-7,once,TRBV15,TRBD2,TGTGCCACCAGCAGAGGTCTAGCGGGAGCCGAGCAGTACTTC,CATSRGLAGAEQYF
TRBJ1-1,few,TRBV7-3,TRBD1,TGTGCCAGCAGCTTCCGGGACAGCAAGGCGTACACTGAAGCTTTCTTT,CASSFRDSKAYTEAFF
TRBJ2-3,-,TRBV6-1,-,TGTGCCAGCAGGGATTCAGTGGGGGTTACAGATACGCAGTATTTT,CASRDSVGVTDTQYF
TRBJ2-3,few,TRBV4-1,-,TGCGCCAGCAGCCAAGTGAATTTAGTGAGCACAGATACGCAGTATTTT,CASSQVNLVSTDTQYF
TRBJ1-6,-,TRBV10-3,TRBD1,TGTGCCCATCGTGGGACAGACAATTCACCCCTCCACTTT,CAHRGTDNSPLHF
TRBJ2-5,-,TRBV11-2,-,TGTGCCAGCAGCTTAGAAGGCCGCGCCGGGTACTTC,CASSLEGRAGYF
TRBJ2-1,-,TRBV6-5,-,TGTGCCAGCAGCCTAGGGGTAATAGTTAGTGAGCAGTTCTTC,CASSLGVIVSEQFF
TRBJ1-1,once,TRBV6-5,-,TGTGCCAGCAGTTACTGGGCGGAGAACACTGAAGCTTTCTTT,CASSYWAENTEAFF
TRBJ2-7,-,TRBV6-5,TRBD1,TGTGCCAGCAGAGCCGGGACAGGGATCTTCGAGCAGTACTTC,CASRAGTGIFEQYF
TRBJ2-3,-,TRBV27,-,TGTGCCAGTAGCACAGATACGCAGTATTTT,CASSTDTQYF
TRBJ2-7,-,TRBV15,TRBD2,TGTGCCACCAGCAGAGCTCCGGGACTAGCGGTCGAACAGTACTTC,CATSRAPGLAVEQYF
TRBJ2-7,few,TRBV5-4,TRBD2,TGTGCCAGCAGCTTCGGACTAGCGAAGAGCTCCTACGAGCAGTACTTC,CASSFGLAKSSYEQYF
TRBJ2-7,-,TRBV6-5,-,TGTGCCAGCAGTCCTCCGGGACAACCCTACGAGCAGTACTTC,CASSPPGQPYEQYF
TRBJ2-6,-,TRBV29-1,TRBD1,TGCAGCGTTGGTAACAGGGGTGCAGCTGGGGCCAACGTCCTGACTTTC,CSVGNRGAAGANVLTF
TRBJ2-5,-,TRBV6-5,-,TGTGCCAGCAGGCGGACGGTCCGGGAGACCCAGTACTTC,CASRRTVRETQYF
TRBJ2-7,-,TRBV4-1,TRBD1,TGCGCCAGCAGCCCCCTCGGGGGGACAGGGTCCACCTACGAGCAGTACTTC,CASSPLGGTGSTYEQYF
TRBJ2-1,-,TRBV7-7,-,TGTGCTAGCAGCGCAAGCTCTAGCTCCTACAATGAGCAGTTCTTC,CASSASSSSYNEQFF
TRBJ1-2,-,TRBV5-1,-,TGCGCCAGCAGCGACACAGTTCCCAACTATGGCTACACCTTC,CASSDTVPNYGYTF
TRBJ2-1,-,TRBV5-6,TRBD1,TGTGCCAGCAGCTTTTACAGGGGCCCCTACAATGAGCAGTTCTTC,CASSFYRGPYNEQFF
TRBJ2-1,-,TRBV28,TRBD2,TGTGTCAGCAGTTTACTAGCGGGAGTTGTAAATGAGCAGTTCTTC,CVSSLLAGVVNEQFF
TRBJ1-1,-,TRBV18,-,TGTGCCAGCTCACCTACGTTGGGTCGCTCGAACACTGAAGCTTTCTTT,CASSPTLGRSNTEAFF
TRBJ1-2,many,TRBV20-1,TRBD1,TGCAGTGTCAGGACAGGTTATGGCTACACCTTC,CSVRTGYGYTF
TRBJ2-1,-,TRBV30,-,TGTGCCTGGAGTGTTTTTTTGGGGCAAAATGAGCAGTTCTTC,CAWSVFLGQNEQFF
TRBJ1-2,-,TRBV7-3,-,TGTGCCAGCAGCTCCGGGGTTACCTACACCTTC,CASSSGVTYTF
TRBJ2-1,-,TRBV5-1,TRBD2,TGCGCCAGCAGCCCTAGCGGGAACAATGAGCAGTTCTTC,CASSPSGNNEQFF
TRBJ2-7,few,TRBV4-1,-,TGCGCCAGCAGCCAACCCACGGGACTGTCCTACGAGCAGTACTTC,CASSQPTGLSYEQYF
TRBJ2-1,-,TRBV5-1,TRBD2,TGCGCCAGCAGCTCCTTACTTCTAGCGGGAGGGAATGAGCAGTTCTTC,CASSSLLLAGGNEQFF
TRBJ1-2,-,TRBV5-4,-,TGTGCCAGCAGCTTGAGACAGCTCTATGGCTACACCTTC,CASSLRQLYGYTF
TRBJ1-2,-,TRBV10-3,-,TGTGCCATCGGGGCAGGGGAGGCCTATGGCTACACCTTC,CAIGAGEAYGYTF
TRBJ2-1,-,TRBV4-2,-,TGTGCCAGCAGCCAAGATCTGGCAGGGAGCTCCTACAATGGGCAGTTCTTC,CASSQDLAGSSYNGQFF
TRBJ2-7,-,TRBV7-9,-,TGTGCCAGCAGCTTAAGTGGGAACGAGCAGTACTTC,CASSLSGNEQYF
TRBJ1-2,-,TRBV4-2,TRBD1,TGTGCCAGCAGCCAAGACGGGGACAGGGATGGGGGAGGCTACACCTTC,CASSQDGDRDGGGYTF
TRBJ1-2,few,TRBV2,-,TGTGCCAGCAGTGAGAGGGTGGATGTCTATGGCTACACCTTC,CASSERVDVYGYTF
TRBJ2-3,-,TRBV7-2,-,TGTGCCAGCAATATGCGCACAGATACGCAGTATTTT,CASNMRTDTQYF
TRBJ2-6,-,TRBV9,TRBD1,TGTGCCAGCAGCAAGGTTCAGGGGGCGGGAGGGGCCAACGTCCTGACTTTC,CASSKVQGAGGANVLTF
TRBJ2-1,-,TRBV10-1,TRBD2,TGCGCCAGCAGTACTAGCGGGAGGGCCTATGAGCAGTTCTTC,CASSTSGRAYEQFF
TRBJ2-4,-,TRBV5-4,-,TGTGCCAGCAGCACGCAACAAAACTCGGCCAAAAACATTCAGTACTTC,CASSTQQNSAKNIQYF
TRBJ2-1,-,TRBV9,-,TGTGCCAGCAGCAATGCGTGGTGGCAGGGCGTTTCAAATGAGCAGTTCTTC,CASSNAWWQGVSNEQFF
TRBJ2-5,-,TRBV5-1,TRBD2,TGCGCCAGCAGCTTGGCGGGGGGGCGCCCCGGGAGAGAGACCCAGTACTTC,CASSLAGGRPGRETQYF
TRBJ2-2,-,TRBV2,-,TGTGCCAGCAGTGACGGTTCGAACACCGGGGAGCTGTTTTTT,CASSDGSNTGELFF